These 4 T cell receptor beta chains were sequenced from one sample in a study of OX40 agonist ivuxolimab in advanced cancers. The protocol used for the library was the immunoSEQ multiplex PCR assay. Drawn from immuneACCESS, this table holds only the in-frame rearrangements with V and J called that TCRdb kept. Clones are partly lost; checked studies trace under half to an unresolved V gene and leave the rest unexplained. This sample holds about 59,000 clones; 65% to 85% were observed only once. About 27% of the sample is in the top ten clones. The sequencing used CD4+ or CD8+ T cells sorted from blood, collected in a trial of the OX40 agonist ivuxolimab. Source of these receptors: an adult with an advanced solid tumor such as melanoma, head and neck, liver or kidney cancer.

This clone was counted once. The chain uses TRBV15 and TRBJ1-5, with D unresolved. This CDR3 has 13 amino acids. V was trimmed by 3 bases and J by 1 base, leaving 4 bases between them. The germline CDR1 and CDR2 sequences are LNHNV and YYDKDF (reference sequence). The CDR3 loop is CATSRESNQPQHF. The CDR3 DNA follows: TGTGCCACCAGCAGGGAGAGCAATCAGCCCCAGCATTTT.

This rearrangement joins TRBV15 to TRBJ2-3, with D perhaps TRBD1 (6 bases). Trimming removed 0 bases at V and 3 bases at J, with 10 bases between. This CDR3 contains 15 residues. Germline CDR1 and CDR2: LNHNV and YYDKDF (reference sequence). CDR3 loop: CATSRDRGKTDTQYF. The DNA of the CDR3 is TGTGCCACCAGCAGAGACAGGGGTAAGACAGATACGCAGTATTTT. Full variable domain (rest looked up from reference TRBV15 and TRBJ2-3): DAMVIQNPRYQVTQFGKPVTLSCSQTLNHNVMYWYQQKSSQAPKLLFHYYDKDFNNEADTPDNFQSRRPNTSFCFLDIRSPGLGDTAMYLCATSRDRGKTDTQYFGPGTRLTVL.

The genes are TRBV5-1 and TRBJ1-1; D is perhaps TRBD1 (5 bases). Trimming took off 0 bases at V and 2 bases at J, with 11 bases between the two ends. CDR3 length: 15 amino acids. The germline V gene has CDR1 SGHRS and CDR2 YFSETQ. CDR3 nucleotide sequence: TGCGCCAGCAGCTTGGGCCCTACAGGTAACACTGAAGCTTTCTTT. This sequence encodes CASSLGPTGNTEAFF.

The V call is TRBV5-1, the J call TRBJ2-1, with D uncertain. The V end was cut by 5 bases, the J end by 5 bases, with 11 bases between. CDR1 and CDR2 from the germline V gene are SGHRS and YFSETQ. The CDR3 is 13 residues long. The CDR3 DNA follows: TGCGCCAGCAGTAGTCTGTTGGACAATGAGCAGTTCTTC. Its protein product is CASSSLLDNEQFF.